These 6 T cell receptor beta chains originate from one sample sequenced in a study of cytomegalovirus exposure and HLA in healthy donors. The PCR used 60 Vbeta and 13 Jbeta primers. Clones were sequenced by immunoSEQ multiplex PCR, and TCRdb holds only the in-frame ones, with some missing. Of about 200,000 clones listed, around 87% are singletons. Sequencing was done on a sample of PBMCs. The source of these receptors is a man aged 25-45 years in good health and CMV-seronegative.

CDR3 residues: CASSLAGQGTSNQPQHF. CDR3 bases: TGTGCCAGCAGTTTAGCCGGACAGGGGACAAGCAATCAGCCCCAGCATTTT. This sequence joins TRBV28 and TRBJ1-5; 9 bases match TRBD1. V dropped 2 bases and J dropped 1; count of bases not matched to a gene: 6. This CDR3 is built from 17 residues. Germline V gives CDR1 MDHEN, CDR2 SYDVKM.

The CDR3 region has the DNA TGTGCCAGCTCACCACAACCGACTAGCGGGGTTATCTCCTACGAGCAGTACTTC. Translation gives CASSPQPTSGVISYEQYF. The chain is built from TRBV18 and TRBJ2-7, with 11 bases aligning to TRBD2. The germline CDR1 and CDR2 sequences are KGHSH and LQKENI. The CDR3 covers 18 residues. V was clipped by 1 base and J by 0 bases; unmatched bases: 8.

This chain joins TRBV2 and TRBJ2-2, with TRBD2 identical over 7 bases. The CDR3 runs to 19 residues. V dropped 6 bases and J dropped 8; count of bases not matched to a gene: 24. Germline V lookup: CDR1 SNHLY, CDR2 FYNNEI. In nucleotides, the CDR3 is TGTGCCAGCAGCCCCATTGACTACCCATCCGCGGGGGTGGGTGGGGAGCTGTTTTTT. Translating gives CASSPIDYPSAGVGGELFF.

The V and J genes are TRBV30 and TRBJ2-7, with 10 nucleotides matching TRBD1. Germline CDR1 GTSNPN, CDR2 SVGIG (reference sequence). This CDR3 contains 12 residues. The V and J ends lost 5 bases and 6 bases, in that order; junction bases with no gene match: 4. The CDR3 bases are TGTGCCTGGGGGACAGGGGTTGGCGAGCAGTACTTC. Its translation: CAWGTGVGEQYF.

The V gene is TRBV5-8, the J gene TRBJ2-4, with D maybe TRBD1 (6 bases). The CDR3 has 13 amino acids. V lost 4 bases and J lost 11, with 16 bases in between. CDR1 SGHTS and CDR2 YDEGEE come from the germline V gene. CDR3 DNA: TGTGCCAGCAGCACCCGGGACACTCAGGTTCAGTACTTC. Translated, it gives CASSTRDTQVQYF. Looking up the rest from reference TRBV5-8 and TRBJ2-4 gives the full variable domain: EAGVTQSPTHLIKTRGQQATLRCSPISGHTSVYWYQQALGLGLQFLLWYDEGEERNRGNFPPRFSGRQFPNYSSELNVNALELEDSALYLCASSTRDTQVQYFGAGTRLSVL.

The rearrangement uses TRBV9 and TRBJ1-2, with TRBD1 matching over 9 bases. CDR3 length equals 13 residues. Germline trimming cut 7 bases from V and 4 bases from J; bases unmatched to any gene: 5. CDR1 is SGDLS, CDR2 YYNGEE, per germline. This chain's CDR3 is CASGGTGLYGYTF. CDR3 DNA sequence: TGTGCCAGCGGTGGGACAGGGCTCTATGGCTACACCTTC.